This T cell receptor (beta chain) stems from a study of cytomegalovirus exposure and HLA in healthy donors. The wider study: Prior work identified around 120 million unique TCR beta sequences in 190 million or so T cells.

Study findings and constraints: Reports indicated that the classifier achieved high specificity and sensitivity in diagnosing cytomegalovirus status. TCR beta chain V- and J-gene trimming was linked, in a later analysis, to a missense variant in DCLRE1C. An analysis that was carried out later associated 15,000 to 20,000 TCR beta sequences with HLA alleles at 0.05 false discovery rate.

CDR1 and CDR2 (germline): LGHNA, YNFKEQ. Between the trimmed V and J ends, which lost 0 bases and 4 bases, there was a span of 9 bases. This CDR3 is built from 14 residues. As to this clone: Its antigen is unknown.

The PCR made use of 60 Vbeta and 13 Jbeta primers. This table comes from immunoSEQ multiplex PCR, and its TCRdb copy is limited to in-frame clones, with some not included. The sample holds some 130,000 clones, 75% to 85% seen once. The TCR sequence derives from a man aged 18 to 30 in good health and CMV-seronegative. The sample comprised PBMCs. The chain joins TRBV4-2 to TRBJ1-2; D remains unclear. The CDR3 nucleotides are TGTGCCAGCAGCCAAGAAAGACCGGGCTATGGCTACACCTTC. Protein sequence: CASSQERPGYGYTF.